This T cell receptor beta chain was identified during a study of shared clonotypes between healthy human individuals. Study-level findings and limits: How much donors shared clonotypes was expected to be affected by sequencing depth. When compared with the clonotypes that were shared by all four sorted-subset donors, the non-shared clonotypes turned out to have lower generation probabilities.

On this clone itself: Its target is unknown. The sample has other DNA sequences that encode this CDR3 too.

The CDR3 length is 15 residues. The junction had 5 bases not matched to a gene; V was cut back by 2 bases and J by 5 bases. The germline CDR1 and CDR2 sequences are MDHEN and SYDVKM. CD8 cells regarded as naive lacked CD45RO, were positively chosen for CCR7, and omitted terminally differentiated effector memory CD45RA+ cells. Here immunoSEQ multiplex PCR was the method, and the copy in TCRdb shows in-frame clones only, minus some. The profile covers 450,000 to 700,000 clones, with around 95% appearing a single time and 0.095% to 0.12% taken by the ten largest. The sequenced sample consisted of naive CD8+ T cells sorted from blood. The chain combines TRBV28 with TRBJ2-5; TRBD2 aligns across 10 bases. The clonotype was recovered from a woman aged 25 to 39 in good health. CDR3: CASSLLAGAGETQYF. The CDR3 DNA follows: TGTGCCAGCAGTTTACTAGCGGGAGCCGGGGAGACCCAGTACTTC.